A single TCR beta chain is shown here with its context. This clone's antigen is unknown. Base qualities are not recorded, but no much larger clone differs from it by a single base. The time point tag for this specimen amounts to: baseline before first vaccination. Vaccinee samples came from UK trials COV001 and COV002, including a single-blind randomized controlled phase 2/3 trial of AZD1222 (ChAdOx1 nCoV-19) in healthy adults. Trial participant PBMC samples were collected at day 0 and day 28 after the second dose for TCRbeta chain sequencing. The record originates from a study of T cell responses to AZD1222 COVID-19 vaccine (dated by TCRdb to the early 2020s). Concerning the study at large: AZD1222 recipients given second doses at about 4 weeks or at about 12 weeks were pooled, since spike-specific TCR depth and breadth were not found to differ between the two schedules. TCR sequencing was performed for fewer than 250 trial participants, of whom about 200 were given two doses of AZD1222 and around 25 were given two doses of MenACWY control vaccine. Trial participants were enrolled into age subgroups of 18-55, 56-69 and 70-plus years, which contained approximately 150, 28 and 58 TCR-sequenced participants, respectively.

Results and caveats for the whole study, not just this receptor: Spike-specific TCR breadth and depth rose significantly after two AZD1222 doses compared with day 0 and with MenACWY recipients. Because no day 14 peak-response samples were available, repertoires were characterized only after the peak T cell response. The 56-69-year group was small, and its depth increase did not reach significance, likely because of low power. The whole spike protein was spanned by vaccine-associated CD4 TCRs, and dominant responses were seen in regions 160-218 and 743-854. Nearly half of unique spike-specific TCRs reportedly recognized epitopes outside regions mutated in the B.1.351 and B.1.1.7 variants. Participants were mostly white British, with more females than males. The authors suggested clonal diversity may have been underestimated. Conclusions about previously exposed vaccinees were limited because only six AZD1222 recipients were SARS-CoV-2 seropositive at baseline.

The CDR3 regions of human TCRbeta chains were analyzed by immunosequencing. Turning to the authors' computational methods: Repertoire TCRs were checked for matches against a reference library of SARS-CoV-2-specific TCRs that had been generated using the MIRA antigen-specificity platform. Breadth meant the fraction of unique TCRs that were SARS-CoV-2-associated, whereas depth meant the fraction of total T cells that were SARS-CoV-2-associated. Using the MIRA data, each spike-specific TCR was mapped to the spike region that the TCR reacts to and placed in a CD4 or CD8 class. Log10-transformed breadth and depth values were compared by one-way ANOVA with Sidak's multiple comparisons tests. In its TCRdb copy, this immuneACCESS table keeps in-frame sequences only and misses some clones. Where compared with another copy, unresolved V genes explain less than half of these, and the others have no known cause. That table is the source of V, J and clone size, and D and trimming were worked out from the DNA. Recorded for this sample are some 140,000 clones; 92% of them occurred a single time. 3% to 3.5% of the sample is held by the ten biggest clonotypes.

CDR1 is given as MNHEY and CDR2 as SVGEGT, both from the germline V gene. The CDR3, from cysteine to phenylalanine, totals 12 residues. Here the CDR3 DNA is all that survives: 36 bases in frame from base 1. The V end loses 0 bases and the J end loses 8 bases, and a stretch of 7 bases separates them. The receptor was isolated from an adult in good health. The chain employs TRBV6-2 or TRBV6-3 and TRBJ1-2, with no confident D gene call. The sample here was peripheral blood, taken on day 0 of AZD1222 vaccination. The CDR3 region reads CASSYSSGGYTF. The DNA sequence reads TGTGCCAGCAGTTACTCTTCGGGAGGCTACACCTTC.